This TCR beta chain was identified in a study of shared clonotypes between healthy human individuals. In germline, CDR1 is SGHVS, CDR2 FNYEAQ. The junction had 10 bases not matched to a gene; V was cut back by 5 bases and J by 2 bases. This CDR3 contains 16 residues. TCRdb's copy holds only in-frame clones and misses some; the assay was immunoSEQ multiplex PCR. The repertoire has about 190,000 clones, 66% of them found once; the top ten carry 8% to 13%. Caucasian adults residing in Nashville, Tennessee made up all the donors. The specimen was memory CD4+ T cells sorted from blood. Subset meaning: CD45RA-negative fraction. V gene TRBV7-6 combines with J gene TRBJ2-7; 9 nucleotides match TRBD1. This clonotype originated in a man aged 25-45 years in good health. The CDR3 nucleotides read TGTGCCAGCAGCCTGACCGACCGGGACAGGGCCTACGAGCAGTACTTC. It is translated as CASSLTDRDRAYEQYF.